Below, 3 T cell receptor beta chains from the same sample are listed, as sequenced in a study of cytomegalovirus exposure and HLA in healthy donors. 13 Jbeta primers and 60 Vbeta primers were used for the PCR. Assay used: immunoSEQ multiplex PCR; TCRdb lists only in-frame clones, some missing. This table holds more than 100,000 clones, 64% found once. Sequencing used PBMCs. These receptors were collected from a woman in her forties in good health and CMV-seronegative.

The V and J genes are TRBV28 and TRBJ1-4, with D unclear. Germline CDR1 is MDHEN and CDR2 is SYDVKM. Trimming cost V 3 bases and J 2 bases, with 10 bases left between them. The CDR3 spans 15 residues. CDR3 sequence reads: CASSFLFGTNEKLFF. CDR3 DNA: TGTGCCAGCAGTTTCCTTTTCGGGACTAATGAAAAACTGTTTTTT.

This clone was recorded a few times. The chain employs TRBV7-2 and TRBJ2-7, with TRBD1 identical over 7 bases. V trimming: 4 bases; J trimming: 2 bases; junction bases outside the gene matches: 8. Germline-derived CDR1 and CDR2 are SGHTA and FQGNSA. The CDR3 has 15 residues. CDR3 sequence: CASSSARDSPYEQYF. The DNA for the CDR3 is TGTGCCAGCAGCTCAGCACGGGACAGCCCCTACGAGCAGTACTTC.

This clone showed up just a few times. The same CDR3 also results from other DNA sequences found in this sample. The J gene is TRBJ1-5, the V gene TRBV15; 9 bases line up with TRBD1. Germline V gene sequence: CDR1 LNHNV, CDR2 YYDKDF (reference sequence). With 1 base clipped from V and 7 bases from J, the junction kept 5 bases outside the gene matches. The CDR3 runs to 15 residues. CDR3 DNA sequence: TGTGCCACCAGCAGAGGGGGACAGGGAGGCCAGCCCCAGCATTTT. This translates into CATSRGGQGGQPQHF.